This T cell receptor beta chain was sequenced during a study of cytomegalovirus exposure and HLA in healthy donors. Both 60 Vbeta primers and 13 Jbeta primers went into the PCR. This table comes from immunoSEQ multiplex PCR, and its TCRdb copy is limited to in-frame clones, with some not included. Among roughly 250,000 clones listed, 70% to 90% were seen once. Germline assignment: CDR1 SGHTA and CDR2 FQGNSA. The length of the CDR3 is 15 residues. V was pared by 5 bases and J by 4 bases, with 15 bases between. The gene calls are TRBV7-2 and TRBJ2-1, with D possibly being TRBD2 (6 bases). This TCR derives from a woman between 40 and 50 years old in good health and CMV-seropositive. Source material: PBMCs. CDR3 region: CASSPNAGTYNEQFF. Here the CDR3 DNA reads TGTGCCAGCAGCCCCAATGCGGGAACTTACAATGAGCAGTTCTTC.